The 16 T cell receptor beta chains given below trace back to one sample, sequenced in a study of cytomegalovirus exposure and HLA in healthy donors. Repertoires were generated with immunoSEQ multiplex PCR, while TCRdb's copy carries only in-frame clones and drops some. The table has a few hundred thousand clones, 90% seen once. Specimen: PBMCs. Receptors were obtained from a woman aged 18-30 years in good health and CMV-seronegative.

The chain recombines TRBV27 with TRBJ1-6; a possible D gene is TRBD1 (5 bases). Germline V lookup: CDR1 MNHEY, CDR2 SMNVEV (reference sequence). There are 14 residues in the CDR3. Trimming stripped 3 bases from V and 6 bases from J, with 9 bases between. CDR3 bases: TGTGCCAGCAGTTTCCGGGGGATTAATTCACCCCTCCACTTT. Protein sequence: CASSFRGINSPLHF.

The CDR3 DNA follows: TGTGCCAGCACCACCGGGACTGACCCCTACGAGCAGTACGTC. This sequence encodes CASTTGTDPYEQYV. This chain joins TRBV6-1 and TRBJ2-7; D is possibly TRBD2 (6 bases). CDR1 and CDR2 from the germline V gene are MNHNS and SASEGT. The CDR3 spans 14 residues. Trimming took 7 bases from V and 2 from J, leaving 15 bases between them.

V gene TRBV7-9 combines with J gene TRBJ2-2; 7 bases are shared with TRBD1. Germline-derived CDR1 and CDR2 are SEHNR and FQNEAQ (reference sequence). The CDR3 is 16 amino acids. Trimming took 4 bases from V and 0 from J; bases not matched to a gene: 5. The DNA for the CDR3 is TGTGCCAGCAGCTACCCACAGGGGCCGAACACCGGGGAGCTGTTTTTT. This sequence encodes CASSYPQGPNTGELFF.

The rearrangement links TRBV6-4 to TRBJ2-7; 10 bases are shared with TRBD1. The junction had 8 bases not matched to a gene; V was cut back by 8 bases and J by 1 base. From germline, CDR1 is MRHNA and CDR2 SNTAGT. CDR3 length: 15 amino acids. The CDR3 reads CASYSGDRGSYEQYV. As DNA, the CDR3 is TGTGCCAGCTATTCCGGGGACAGGGGTTCCTACGAGCAGTACGTC.

CDR3 residues: CASSSTGHANEKLFF. In DNA form, the CDR3 reads TGTGCCAGCAGCTCAACGGGACACGCTAATGAAAAACTGTTTTTT. The chain combines TRBV7-3 with TRBJ1-4; D may be TRBD1 (6 bases). The V and J ends lost 4 bases and 3 bases respectively, with 12 bases between them. The germline CDR1 and CDR2 sequences are SGHTA and FQGTGA. The CDR3 runs 15 residues. The full variable domain, rest sourced from reference TRBV7-3 and TRBJ1-4, is GAGVSQTPSNKVTEKGKYVELRCDPISGHTALYWYRQSLGQGPEFLIYFQGTGAADDSGLPNDRFFAVRPEGSVSTLKIQRTERGDSAVYLCASSSTGHANEKLFFGSGTQLSVL.

The chain recombines TRBV14 with TRBJ1-6; possibly TRBD1 for D (5 bases). Trimming removed 4 bases at V and 0 bases at J, with 10 bases between. Germline V CDR1 and CDR2: SGHDN, FVKESK. The CDR3 is 16 amino acids. CDR3 DNA sequence: TGTGCCAGCAGCCTCGGACACGTCTCCTATAATTCACCCCTCCACTTT. It codes for CASSLGHVSYNSPLHF.

The chain links TRBV4-1 to TRBJ1-4, with D maybe TRBD1 (6 bases). Germline assignment: CDR1 MGHRA and CDR2 YSYEKL. V lost 1 base, J lost 2 bases, and 11 bases lay in between. The CDR3 covers 16 residues. DNA of the CDR3: TGCGCCAGCAGCCAAGTTAGAGGACAGACTAATGAAAAACTGTTTTTT. As protein: CASSQVRGQTNEKLFF.

V usage is TRBV19 and J usage is TRBJ1-1; 7 bases are shared with TRBD1. The CDR3 extends over 14 amino acids. Germline V CDR1 and CDR2: LNHDA, SQIVND (reference sequence). V lost 7 bases and J lost 6; bases outside the gene matches: 11. CDR3 sequence reads: CASNDNRGGPEAFF. CDR3 nucleotides: TGTGCCAGTAACGACAACAGGGGCGGCCCTGAAGCTTTCTTT. Together with reference TRBV19 and TRBJ1-1, the CDR3 gives the full variable domain: DGGITQSPKYLFRKEGQNVTLSCEQNLNHDAMYWYRQDPGQGLRLIYYSQIVNDFQKGDIAEGYSVSREKKESFPLTVTSAQKNPTAFYLCASNDNRGGPEAFFGQGTRLTVV.

DNA of the CDR3: TGTGCCAGCAGTTTCGGCACAGTTAACACTGAAGCTTTCTTT. Translating gives CASSFGTVNTEAFF. The chain is built from TRBV28 and TRBJ1-1; the D is unclear. Germline CDR1 is MDHEN and CDR2 is SYDVKM. The CDR3 spans 14 residues. Trimming pared 3 bases from V and 2 bases from J, leaving 10 bases between.

The rearrangement links TRBV18 to TRBJ1-2; D gene ambiguous. V was cut by 3 bases and J by 1 base, with 9 bases left in between. The CDR3 runs 14 residues. Per germline, CDR1 KGHSH and CDR2 LQKENI. The CDR3 region is CASSPRVDNYGYTF. The CDR3, as DNA: TGTGCCAGCTCACCGCGGGTAGATAACTATGGCTACACCTTC.

The chain uses TRBV2 and TRBJ2-2; TRBD2 matches 16 bases. This CDR3 is built from 18 residues. Per the germline V gene, CDR1 is SNHLY and CDR2 is FYNNEI. With V trimmed by 6 bases and J by 4 bases, 8 bases remained unmatched. In DNA, the CDR3 is TGTGCCAGCAGGAAGGGACTAGCGGGGGGGCCCACCACCGGGGAGCTGTTTTTT. This translates into CASRKGLAGGPTTGELFF.

V gene TRBV5-1 combines with J gene TRBJ2-6, with D unclear. This CDR3 has 15 amino acids. CDR1 is SGHRS and CDR2 is YFSETQ in the germline V gene. Trimming left V 0 bases short and J 2 bases short, with 6 bases between. This chain's CDR3 is CASSLDLAGANVLTF. CDR3 nucleotides: TGCGCCAGCAGCTTGGATCTAGCTGGGGCCAACGTCCTGACTTTC.

This clone was detected only a few times. The chain carries TRBV27 and TRBJ2-7; D not resolved. V was shortened by 2 bases and J by 1 base, with 3 bases between the two germline ends. Germline CDR1 reads MNHEY; CDR2 reads SMNVEV (reference sequence). The CDR3 runs to 12 residues. CDR3 sequence (DNA): TGTGCCAGCAGTTTACCTTCCTACGAGCAGTACTTC. Its translation is CASSLPSYEQYF.

J is TRBJ2-1 and V is TRBV6-1, with 11 bases matching TRBD2. This CDR3 is 17 amino acids long. Losses at the gene ends were 2 bases for V and 8 bases for J; bases not matched to a gene: 11. Per the germline V gene, CDR1 is MNHNS and CDR2 is SASEGT. CDR3 in amino acids: CASSESASGGLWDEQFF. The CDR3 bases are TGTGCCAGCAGTGAATCGGCTAGCGGGGGGCTATGGGATGAGCAGTTCTTC.

The chain recombines TRBV4-3 with TRBJ1-1; tentatively, D is TRBD1 (6 bases). Germline V lookup: CDR1 LGHNA, CDR2 YSLEER. This CDR3 has 15 residues. V lost 1 base and J 0 bases, leaving 9 bases between the germline ends. In DNA, the CDR3 is TGCGCCAGCAGCCAAGGGGGACACCTGAACACTGAAGCTTTCTTT. Its translation: CASSQGGHLNTEAFF.

The chain recombines TRBV6-5 with TRBJ2-5; the match to TRBD1 covers 12 bases. CDR3 length: 15 residues. Germline V gene sequence: CDR1 MNHEY, CDR2 SVGAGI. The V segment lost 2 bases and the J segment 6 bases; nucleotides outside the gene matches: 4. CDR3 in DNA: TGTGCCAGCAGTTACGGGACAGGGGGCGAGCAGACCCAGTACTTC. It encodes CASSYGTGGEQTQYF.